The next 14 T cell receptor beta chains were all read from a single sample in a study of response to subunit inactivated influenza vaccine (dated by TCRdb to between 2018 and 2020). Libraries were built with RT-PCR. The instrument was an Illumina HiSeq 2500. In-frame beta chains were kept once TCRdb had trimmed the public reads at Q25 with fastp and called clones with MiXCR. Each entry merges the rows of one CDR3 protein and shows their most common DNA and genes. Across this sample there are just under 550,000 distinct CDR3 sequences, with roughly 23% seen only once. About 2.8% of the sample goes to the ten largest clones. The sample was also reused in another study, on T cells expressing NK-cell markers. Taken from the second paper: TCR beta cDNA libraries were made by 5'RACE template switching that added a universal primer site and unique molecular identifiers.

The material was CD4+ T cells sorted from PBMCs, obtained about 12 days after vaccination. The receptors derive from a man between 45 and 60 years old who received an inactivated influenza vaccine. Donor details come from another sample of the same person, matched by shared clones.

This clonotype was counted a few times. The chain joins TRBV7-2 to TRBJ2-1, with 9 bases fitting TRBD2. The CDR3 sequence is 15 residues long. The junction had 11 bases not matched to a gene; V was cut back by 7 bases and J by 7 bases. Germline lookup yields CDR1 SGHTA and CDR2 FQGNSA. DNA of the CDR3: TGTGCCAGCACCCTGGGACTAGCCCTAAGGAATGAGCAGTTCTTC. It is translated as CASTLGLALRNEQFF.

This clonotype has just a few counts. V gene TRBV11-2 combines with J gene TRBJ2-7; 11 bases line up with TRBD2. Germline V gene sequence: CDR1 SGHAT, CDR2 FQNNGV. The CDR3 is 17 amino acids. J was trimmed by 2 bases and V by 4 bases; bases with no gene match: 10. For the CDR3, the DNA is TGTGCCAGCAGCTATTCAGAGTTTAGCGGGAGGGCCTACGAGCAGTACTTC. This sequence encodes CASSYSEFSGRAYEQYF. Full variable domain (rest looked up from reference TRBV11-2 and TRBJ2-7): EAGVAQSPRYKIIEKRQSVAFWCNPISGHATLYWYQQILGQGPKLLIQFQNNGVVDDSQLPKDRFSAERLKGVDSTLKIQPAKLEDSAVYLCASSYSEFSGRAYEQYFGPGTRLTVT.

V is TRBV5-5 and J is TRBJ1-2; D remains unclear. Germline CDR1 and CDR2: SGHKS and YYEKEE (reference sequence). This CDR3 region has 15 residues. Trimming left V 4 bases short and J 8 bases short, with 21 bases between. Written as DNA, the CDR3 is TGTGCCAGCAGCGGCGAGGGTCCAGCCTCGGGGGGCTACACCTTC. It translates to CASSGEGPASGGYTF.

This clonotype showed up just a few times. V gene TRBV20-1 combines with J gene TRBJ1-2; D remains ambiguous. V was cut by 6 bases and J by 2 bases, with 13 bases left in between. Germline lookup yields CDR1 DFQATT and CDR2 SNEGSKA (reference sequence). This CDR3 has 13 residues. The CDR3 sequence: CSAVFVLNYGYTF. In nucleotides, the CDR3 is TGCAGTGCCGTGTTTGTACTGAACTATGGCTACACCTTC.

This clonotype was recorded a few times. The chain has TRBV4-3 and TRBJ2-7; D is uncertain. Trimming removed 0 bases from V and 2 bases from J, with 14 bases in between. The germline gives CDR1 LGHNA, CDR2 YSLEER. The CDR3 runs 16 residues. CDR3: CASSQDRVARTYEQYF. The CDR3 DNA reads TGCGCCAGCAGCCAAGACCGGGTAGCCCGAACCTACGAGCAGTACTTC.

The CDR3 DNA reads TGCAGTGCTAGTGTAGGGAGCCGAACGACTGAAGCTTTCTTT. Its translation is CSASVGSRTTEAFF. The V gene is TRBV20-1, the J gene TRBJ1-1; D remains unclear. CDR1 is DFQATT and CDR2 is SNEGSKA in the germline V gene (reference sequence). The CDR3 runs to 14 residues. The V end was cut by 3 bases, the J end by 5 bases, with 16 bases between.

There are a few counts of this clonotype. Germline is not matched at one junction end, which may reflect a read error. The rearrangement links TRBV7-9 to TRBJ2-5, with a weak D call TRBD1 (6 bases). Germline V gives CDR1 SEHNR, CDR2 FQNEAQ (reference sequence). The CDR3 totals 16 residues. The CDR3, as DNA: TGTGCCGGCAGCTTATCACTGAGGACAGTCCAAGAGACCCAGTACTTC. Protein: CAGSLSLRTVQETQYF.

This clonotype was counted many times. This chain uses TRBV9 with TRBJ1-5, with a weak D call TRBD1 (5 bases). CDR3 length: 14 residues. V dropped 4 bases and J dropped 5 bases, with 13 bases sitting between them. CDR1 is SGDLS and CDR2 is YYNGEE in the germline V gene. CDR3 region: CASSSGGSYQPQHF. The CDR3 DNA reads TGTGCCAGCAGCTCCGGGGGGTCCTATCAGCCCCAGCATTTT.

The chain uses TRBV11-2 and TRBJ1-4; 10 bases fit TRBD1. The germline V gene encodes CDR1 SGHAT and CDR2 FQNNGV. The CDR3 covers 15 residues. V shed 1 base, J shed 8 bases, and the junction held 4 bases outside the gene matches. CDR3: CASSLGDRGKEKLFF. In DNA form, the CDR3 reads TGTGCCAGCAGCTTAGGGGACAGGGGAAAAGAAAAACTGTTTTTT.

The rearrangement uses TRBV4-2 and TRBJ2-1; D not certain. Germline CDR1 is LGHNA and CDR2 is YNFKEQ. The CDR3 totals 16 residues. Trimming removed 0 bases from V and 6 bases from J, with 15 bases in between. In DNA, the CDR3 is TGTGCCAGCAGCCAAGATCGGGCCTCTTTTTTCAATGAGCAGTTCTTC. Its translation is CASSQDRASFFNEQFF.

This clonotype was counted ten times or more. The chain is built from TRBV9 and TRBJ2-1, with D hard to call. Germline CDR1 and CDR2: SGDLS and YYNGEE. With 0 bases removed from V and 0 bases from J, the gap between germline ends came to 7 bases. CDR3 size: 15 residues. The CDR3: CASSVGSGSYNEQFF. CDR3 sequence (DNA): TGTGCCAGCAGCGTAGGATCGGGCTCCTACAATGAGCAGTTCTTC.

CDR3 amino acids: CASSVQGALTDTQYF. Here the CDR3 DNA reads TGTGCCAGCAGCGTTCAGGGGGCCCTCACAGATACGCAGTATTTT. This chain uses TRBV5-5 with TRBJ2-3; TRBD1 aligns across 8 bases. Germline V gene sequence: CDR1 SGHKS, CDR2 YYEKEE (reference sequence). The CDR3 has 15 residues. Germline trimming cut 4 bases from V and 2 bases from J; bases unmatched to any gene: 6.

This clonotype was found a few times. The chain uses TRBV7-2 and TRBJ2-7, with D tentatively TRBD1 (6 bases). The germline CDR1 and CDR2 sequences are SGHTA and FQGNSA. CDR3 size: 14 residues. The V and J ends lost 1 base and 7 bases respectively, with 14 bases between them. The DNA of the CDR3 is TGTGCCAGCAGCTTAGATCAGGGGCCAGGGGAGCAGTACTTC. Protein product: CASSLDQGPGEQYF.

The chain recombines TRBV10-3 with TRBJ1-3, with D unclear. The CDR3 extends over 12 amino acids. Germline V gene data show CDR1 as ENHRY and CDR2 as SYGVKD. V was cut by 3 bases and J by 0 bases, with 0 bases left in between. For the CDR3, the DNA is TGTGCCATCAGTGACTCTGGAAACACCATATATTTT. Protein sequence: CAISDSGNTIYF.